Included here is one T cell receptor beta chain sequence, with context. Antigen specificity is unknown. This table comes from immunoSEQ multiplex PCR, and its TCRdb copy is limited to in-frame clones, with some not included. Of about 34,000 clones in the sample, more than 75% were seen once. Sample time point: week 47, end of study. The investigators gave 300 ug of mutant IDH1 20-mer peptide in each vaccine dose, together with topical imiquimod. The data stem from a study of a mutant IDH1 vaccine in newly diagnosed glioma. Overall study context: Patients were started on vaccination 4-6 weeks after radiotherapy alone, or with temozolomide cycles. Week 47 marked visit V13, whereas week 35 marked visit V12. General observations from the study: No link was apparently found between pseudoprogression and changes in top peripheral T cell clonotypes.

The CDR3 is 14 amino acids. V shed 2 bases and J shed 14 bases, with 18 bases lying between them. Germline CDR1 reads KGHSH; CDR2 reads LQKENI. This TCR derives from a woman between 25 and 40 years old with glioma. The genes are TRBV18 and TRBJ1-4; D perhaps matches TRBD1 (5 bases). Sequenced here: PBMCs, sampled from a glioma patient whose treatment included an IDH1 peptide vaccine. The CDR3 region is CASSPRIGAEGLFF. CDR3 DNA sequence: TGTGCCAGCTCACCAAGGATAGGTGCCGAGGGGCTGTTTTTT. Supplemented by reference TRBV18 and TRBJ1-4, the full variable domain reads NAGVMQNPRHLVRRRGQEARLRCSPMKGHSHVYWYRQLPEEGLKFMVYLQKENIIDESGMPKERFSAEFPKEGPSILRIQQVVRGDSAAYFCASSPRIGAEGLFFGSGTQLSVL.